The present T cell receptor beta chain was sequenced within a study of blood T cell repertoires in COVID-19. The table came from immunoSEQ multiplex PCR; TCRdb's copy has only in-frame clones and leaves some out. Among a few hundred thousand clones listed, around 83% were seen once. Trimming removed 4 bases from V and 4 bases from J, with 16 bases in between. This CDR3 is built from 15 residues. CDR1 and CDR2 from the germline V gene are SGHRS and YFSETQ. The count of this clone is one. The chain carries TRBV5-1 and TRBJ2-3; D might be TRBD2 (7 bases). The TCR was taken from a woman in her fifties or sixties who had recovered from COVID-19. The sequenced material came from PBMCs or T cells enriched from blood (not recorded which). CDR3 DNA: TGCGCCAGCAGCCTTGGGGGGGCGAAGTCAGATACGCAGTATTTT. Translating it yields CASSLGGAKSDTQYF.